This T cell receptor (beta chain) is from a study of blood T cell repertoires in COVID-19. About the research overall: Sites across the United States, Italy and Spain contributed samples from acute and convalescent COVID-19.

V gave up 6 bases and J gave up 5 bases; unmatched junction bases: 10. The length of the CDR3 is 15 residues. Per germline, CDR1 MNHEY and CDR2 SVGAGI. Assay used: immunoSEQ multiplex PCR; TCRdb lists only in-frame clones, some missing. The sample lists tens of thousands of clones, more than 70% occurring once. This sequence originates from a human donor with active COVID-19. The donor label of this sample is uncertain. This chain links TRBV6-5 with TRBJ2-3; 8 nucleotides line up with TRBD2. The sample consisted of peripheral blood. This CDR3 is CASSPGTRMGDTQYF. CDR3 in DNA: TGTGCCAGCAGCCCCGGGACTAGAATGGGAGATACGCAGTATTTT.